A single sample gave rise to the 5 T cell receptor beta chains below, sequenced in a study of T cell repertoires in cytomegalovirus infection. TCRdb ran MiXCR on the reads and lists one entry per CDR3 protein. The sample shows roughly 860,000 distinct CDR3 sequences, about 30% of them seen only once. The antigens of these receptors remain unknown. Specimen: cultured CD8+ T cells from PBMCs, collected from culture after CMV antigen stimulation. These receptors originate from a human donor in good health (CMV status not recorded). Some clones in this sample may be carry-over from other donors' samples.

This chain connects TRBV7-2 to TRBJ2-7, with 9 bases lining up with TRBD2. This CDR3 contains 14 residues. With 1 base clipped from V and 4 bases from J, the junction kept 2 bases outside the gene matches. Germline V lookup: CDR1 SGHTA, CDR2 FQGNSA. CDR3: CASSLGGGEYEQYV. CDR3 nucleotide sequence: TGTGCCAGCAGCTTAGGCGGGGGGGAATACGAGCAGTACGTC.

As for this clonotype: Without the conserved terminal phenylalanine or tryptophan, this CDR3 likely stems from a read error. CDR3 coding DNA: TGTGCCAGCAGCGTACCGGGGGCGGTCAACGTCCTGACTTCC. It codes for CASSVPGAVNVLTS. The chain uses TRBV12-3 or TRBV12-4 and TRBJ2-6; D may match TRBD1 or TRBD2 (6 bases each). This CDR3 has 14 residues. V lost 6 bases and J lost 9, with 15 bases in between.

This clonotype was counted at least ten times. V and J are TRBV7-8 and TRBJ2-7, with TRBD1 matching 8 bases. CDR1 and CDR2 from the germline V gene are SGHVS and FQNEAQ. The length of the CDR3 is 14 residues. V trimming: 1 base; J trimming: 5 bases; junction bases outside the gene matches: 4. CDR3 DNA: TGTGCCAGCAGCTTAGGGGACAGGACCCACGAGCAGTACTTC. Translating it yields CASSLGDRTHEQYF.

The gene calls are TRBV6-1 and TRBJ2-7, with a tentative D call TRBD1 (5 bases). Trimming shortened V by 10 bases and J by 3 bases, and 10 bases separated the two germline ends. The CDR3 runs 11 residues. Germline V gives CDR1 MNHNS, CDR2 SASEGT. CDR3 region: CATPGRYEQYF. The CDR3 coding sequence is TGTGCCACCCCAGGGCGCTACGAGCAGTACTTC.

This clonotype came up a few times. The chain carries TRBV9 and TRBJ2-6; D possibly matches TRBD1 or TRBD2 (6 bases each). The length of the CDR3 is 16 residues. Per germline, CDR1 SGDLS and CDR2 YYNGEE. Trimming took off 0 bases at V and 2 bases at J, with 9 bases between the two ends. The CDR3 DNA reads TGTGCCAGCAGCGTAGGGGGGGCCCCTGGGGCCAACGTCCTGACTTTC. Translation: CASSVGGAPGANVLTF.